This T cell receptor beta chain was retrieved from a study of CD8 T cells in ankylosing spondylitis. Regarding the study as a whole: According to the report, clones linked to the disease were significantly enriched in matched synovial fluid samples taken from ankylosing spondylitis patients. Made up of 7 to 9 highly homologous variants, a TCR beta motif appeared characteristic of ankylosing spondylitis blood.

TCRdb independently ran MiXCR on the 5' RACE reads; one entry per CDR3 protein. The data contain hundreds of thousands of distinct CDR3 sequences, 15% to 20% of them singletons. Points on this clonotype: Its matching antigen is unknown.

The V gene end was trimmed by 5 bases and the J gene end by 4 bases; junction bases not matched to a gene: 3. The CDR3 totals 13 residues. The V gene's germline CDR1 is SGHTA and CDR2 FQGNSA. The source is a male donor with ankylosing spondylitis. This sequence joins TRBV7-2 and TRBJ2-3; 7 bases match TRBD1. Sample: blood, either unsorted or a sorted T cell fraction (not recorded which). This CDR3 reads CASSVTGADTQYF. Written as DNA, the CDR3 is TGTGCCAGCAGCGTAACAGGGGCAGATACGCAGTATTTT. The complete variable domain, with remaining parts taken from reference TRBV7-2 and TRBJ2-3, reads GAGVSQSPSNKVTEKGKDVELRCDPISGHTALYWYRQSLGQGLEFLIYFQGNSAPDKSGLPSDRFSAERTGGSVSTLTIQRTQQEDSAVYLCASSVTGADTQYFGPGTRLTVL.